This record covers a single TCR beta chain. This clonotype was observed a handful of times. The antigen this receptor binds is unknown. Qualities for individual bases were not recorded, and no much larger clone is one base off. The protocol used for the library was PCR. TCRdb lists the instrument as Illumina HiSeq 2500. TCR library preparation used molecular barcoding, with unique molecular identifiers applied to normalize quantification of the TCRbeta repertoire. TCRdb reanalyzed the raw reads on its own, using fastp at Q25 for trimming and MiXCR for clone calling, and kept in-frame beta chains. CDR3 protein sequences are deduplicated, and each keeps its most common genes and DNA. This sample has roughly 350,000 distinct CDR3 sequences in its table, and around 15% of those were observed once. The ten largest clones add up to roughly two fifths of the sample. Read against the paper, the sample's treatment or condition label means: allogeneic hematopoietic cell transplantation with graft depleted of TCRalphabeta T cells and CD19 B cells. Transplant recipients were children who received TCRalphabeta/CD19-depleted allogeneic hematopoietic cell grafts.

The sample comes from a study of T-cell reconstitution after alpha-beta-depleted transplantation in children (dated by TCRdb to about 2016). Study-wide context: T-cell immune reconstitution after TCRalphabeta/CD19-depleted allogeneic hematopoietic cell transplantation in children was quantitatively tracked in the study by means of TCR repertoire profiling.

The CDR3, from cysteine to phenylalanine, totals 13 residues. Only the CDR3 portion is preserved as DNA: 39 bases, with reading frame beginning at the first base. V drops 3 bases and J drops 1 base, leaving 7 bases in between. CDR1 SGHRS and CDR2 YFSETQ are derived from the germline V gene. Study-level results and caveats: The apparently early recovery of alphabetaT-cell counts about two months after transplant reportedly depended on only several hundred rapidly expanded clones that came from non-depleted graft cells. In some patients, the high TCRbeta diversity seen at day 60 was put down to recipient T cells and intrathymic progenitors that had survived conditioning. The frequencies of hyperexpanded clones fell over the following months, and after one year, T-cell counts and TCRbeta diversity were mostly attributed to newly produced T cells.

The sequence was obtained from a male patient under 10 years old who had a stem cell transplant for acute lymphoblastic leukemia, so the T cells may come from the graft donor. The sequence joins TRBV5-1 to TRBJ1-1; tentative D gene TRBD1, with 6 bases matching. The specimen comprised PBMCs, mostly from graft donor cells, sampled 360 days after TCRalphabeta/CD19-depleted stem cell transplant. The nucleotide sequence is given as TGCGCCAGCAGCTCACAGGGGAACACTGAAGCTTTCTTT. Its protein is CASSSQGNTEAFF.